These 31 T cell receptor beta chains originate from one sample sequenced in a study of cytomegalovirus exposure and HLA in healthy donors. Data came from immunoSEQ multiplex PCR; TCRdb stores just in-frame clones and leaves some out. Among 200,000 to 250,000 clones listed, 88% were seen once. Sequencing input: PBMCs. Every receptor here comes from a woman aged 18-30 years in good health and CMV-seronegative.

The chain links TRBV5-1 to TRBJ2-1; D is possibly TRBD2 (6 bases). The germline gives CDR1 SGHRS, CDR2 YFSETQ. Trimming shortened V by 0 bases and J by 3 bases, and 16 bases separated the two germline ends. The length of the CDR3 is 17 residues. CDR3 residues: CASSLAPIRAGYNEQFF. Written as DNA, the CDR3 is TGCGCCAGCAGCTTGGCACCGATCCGAGCGGGCTACAATGAGCAGTTCTTC.

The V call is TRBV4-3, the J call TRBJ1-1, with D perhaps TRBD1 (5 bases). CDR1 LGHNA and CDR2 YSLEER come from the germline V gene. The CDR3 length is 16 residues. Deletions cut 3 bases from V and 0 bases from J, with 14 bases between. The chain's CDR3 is CASSHGRGIMNTEAFF. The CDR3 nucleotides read TGCGCCAGCAGCCACGGTCGGGGGATCATGAACACTGAAGCTTTCTTT.

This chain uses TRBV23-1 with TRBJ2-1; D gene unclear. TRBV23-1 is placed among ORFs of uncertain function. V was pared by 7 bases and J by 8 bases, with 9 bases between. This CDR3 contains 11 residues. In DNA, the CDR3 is TGCGCCAGCATCCGCAGGTATGAGCAGTTCTTC. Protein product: CASIRRYEQFF.

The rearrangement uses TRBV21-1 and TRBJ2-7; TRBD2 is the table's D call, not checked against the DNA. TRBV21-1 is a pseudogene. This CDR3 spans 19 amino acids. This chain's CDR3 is CASSRRRGDLAGVTYEQYF. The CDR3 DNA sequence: TGTGCCAGCAGCAGACGCAGGGGCGATCTAGCGGGGGTTACCTACGAGCAGTACTTC.

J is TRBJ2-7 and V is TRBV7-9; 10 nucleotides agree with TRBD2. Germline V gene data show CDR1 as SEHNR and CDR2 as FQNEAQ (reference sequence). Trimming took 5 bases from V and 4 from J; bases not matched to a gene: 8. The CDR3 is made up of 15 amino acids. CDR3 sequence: CASSASGSLPYEQYF. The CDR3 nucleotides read TGTGCCAGCAGCGCTAGCGGGAGTCTCCCTTACGAGCAGTACTTC.

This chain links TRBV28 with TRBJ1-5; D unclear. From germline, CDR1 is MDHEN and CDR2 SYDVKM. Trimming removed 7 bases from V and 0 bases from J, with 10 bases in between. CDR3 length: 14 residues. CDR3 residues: CASKEGYSNQPQHF. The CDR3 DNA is TGTGCCAGCAAGGAGGGTTATAGCAATCAGCCCCAGCATTTT.

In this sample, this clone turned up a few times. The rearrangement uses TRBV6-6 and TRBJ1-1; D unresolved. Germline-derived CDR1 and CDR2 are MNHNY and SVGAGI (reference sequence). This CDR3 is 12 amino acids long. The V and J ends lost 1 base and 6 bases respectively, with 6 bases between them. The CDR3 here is CASSYWRAEAFF. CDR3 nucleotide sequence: TGTGCCAGCAGTTACTGGAGGGCTGAAGCTTTCTTT.

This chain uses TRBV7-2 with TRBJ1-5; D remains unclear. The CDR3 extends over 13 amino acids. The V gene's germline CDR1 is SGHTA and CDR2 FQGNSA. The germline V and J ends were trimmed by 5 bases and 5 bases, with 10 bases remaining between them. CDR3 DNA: TGTGCCAGCAGCCCCCCCGGGGATCAGCCCCAGCATTTT. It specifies CASSPPGDQPQHF.

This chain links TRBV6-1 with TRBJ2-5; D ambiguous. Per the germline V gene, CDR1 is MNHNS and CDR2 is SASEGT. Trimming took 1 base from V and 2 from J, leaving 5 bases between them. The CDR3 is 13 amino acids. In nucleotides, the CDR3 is TGTGCCAGCAGTGAAGGCGGTCAAGAGACCCAGTACTTC. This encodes CASSEGGQETQYF.

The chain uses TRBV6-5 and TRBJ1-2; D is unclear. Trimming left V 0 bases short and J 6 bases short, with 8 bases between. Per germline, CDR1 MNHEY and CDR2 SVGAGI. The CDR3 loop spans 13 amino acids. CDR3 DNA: TGTGCCAGCAGTTACTCTTCGGGGAATGGCTACACCTTC. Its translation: CASSYSSGNGYTF.

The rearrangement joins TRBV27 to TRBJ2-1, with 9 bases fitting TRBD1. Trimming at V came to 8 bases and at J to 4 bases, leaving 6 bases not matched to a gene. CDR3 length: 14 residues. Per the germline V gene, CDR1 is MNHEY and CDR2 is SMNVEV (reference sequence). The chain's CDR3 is CASEGTGIYNEQFF. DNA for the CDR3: TGTGCCAGCGAAGGGACAGGGATTTACAATGAGCAGTTCTTC.

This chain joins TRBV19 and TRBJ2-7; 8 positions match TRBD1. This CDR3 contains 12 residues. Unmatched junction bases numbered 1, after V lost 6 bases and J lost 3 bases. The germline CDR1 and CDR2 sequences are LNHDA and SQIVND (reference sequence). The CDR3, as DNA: TGTGCCAGTAGGGGACAGGACTACGAGCAGTACTTC. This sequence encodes CASRGQDYEQYF.

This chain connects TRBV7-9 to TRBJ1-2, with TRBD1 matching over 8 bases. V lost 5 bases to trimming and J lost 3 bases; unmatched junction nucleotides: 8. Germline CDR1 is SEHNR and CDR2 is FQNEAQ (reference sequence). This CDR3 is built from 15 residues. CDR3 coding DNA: TGTGCCAGCAGCATACCGGGACAGGCGGACTATGGCTACACCTTC. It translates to CASSIPGQADYGYTF.

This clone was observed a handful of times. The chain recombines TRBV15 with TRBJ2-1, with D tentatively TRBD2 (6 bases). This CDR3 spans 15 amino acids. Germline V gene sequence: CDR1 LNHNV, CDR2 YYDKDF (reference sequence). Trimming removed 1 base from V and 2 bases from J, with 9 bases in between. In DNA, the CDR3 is TGTGCCACCAGCAGAGTTCGGGAGCCCTACAATGAGCAGTTCTTC. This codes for CATSRVREPYNEQFF.

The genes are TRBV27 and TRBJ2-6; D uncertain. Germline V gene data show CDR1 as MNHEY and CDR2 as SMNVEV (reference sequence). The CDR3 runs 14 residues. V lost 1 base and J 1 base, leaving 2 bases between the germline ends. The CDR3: CASSLLSGANVLTF. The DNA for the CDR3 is TGTGCCAGCAGTTTATTATCTGGGGCCAACGTCCTGACTTTC.

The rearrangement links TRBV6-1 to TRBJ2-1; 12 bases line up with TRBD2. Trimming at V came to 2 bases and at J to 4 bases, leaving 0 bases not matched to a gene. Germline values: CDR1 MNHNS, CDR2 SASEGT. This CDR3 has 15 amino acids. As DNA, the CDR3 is TGTGCCAGCAGTGAACTAGCGGGAGGGTACAATGAGCAGTTCTTC. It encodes CASSELAGGYNEQFF.

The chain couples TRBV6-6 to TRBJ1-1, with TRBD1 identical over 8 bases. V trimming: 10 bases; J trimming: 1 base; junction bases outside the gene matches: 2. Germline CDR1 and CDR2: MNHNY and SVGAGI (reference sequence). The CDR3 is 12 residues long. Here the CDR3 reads CATGQENTEAFF. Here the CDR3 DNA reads TGTGCCACGGGACAGGAGAACACTGAAGCTTTCTTT.

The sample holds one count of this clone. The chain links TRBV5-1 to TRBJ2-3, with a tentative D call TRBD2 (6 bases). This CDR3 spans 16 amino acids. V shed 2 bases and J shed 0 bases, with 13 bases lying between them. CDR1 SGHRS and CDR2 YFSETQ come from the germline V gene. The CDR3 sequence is CASSLLPGTSTDTQYF. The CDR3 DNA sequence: TGCGCCAGCAGCTTACTTCCAGGGACTAGCACAGATACGCAGTATTTT. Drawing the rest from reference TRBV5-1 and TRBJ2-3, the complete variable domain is KAGVTQTPRYLIKTRGQQVTLSCSPISGHRSVSWYQQTPGQGLQFLFEYFSETQRNKGNFPGRFSGRQFSNSRSEMNVSTLELGDSALYLCASSLLPGTSTDTQYFGPGTRLTVL.

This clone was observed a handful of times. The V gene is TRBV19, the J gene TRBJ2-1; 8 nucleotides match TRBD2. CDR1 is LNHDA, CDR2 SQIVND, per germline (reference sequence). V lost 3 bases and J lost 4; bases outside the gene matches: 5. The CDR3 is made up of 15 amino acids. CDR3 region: CASSMSGSGYNEQFF. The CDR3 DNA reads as TGTGCCAGTAGTATGAGCGGGAGTGGGTACAATGAGCAGTTCTTC.

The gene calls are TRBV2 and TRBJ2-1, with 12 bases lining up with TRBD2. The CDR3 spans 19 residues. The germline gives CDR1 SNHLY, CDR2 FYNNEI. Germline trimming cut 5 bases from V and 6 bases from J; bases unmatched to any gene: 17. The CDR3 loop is CASSPSTSGRRGFGNEQFF. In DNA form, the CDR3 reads TGTGCCAGCAGTCCATCGACTAGCGGGAGACGGGGTTTTGGCAATGAGCAGTTCTTC.

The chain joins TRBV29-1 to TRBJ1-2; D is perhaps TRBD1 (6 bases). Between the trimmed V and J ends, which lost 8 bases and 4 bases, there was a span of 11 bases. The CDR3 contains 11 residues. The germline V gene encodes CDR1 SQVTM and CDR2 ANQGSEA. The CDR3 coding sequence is TGCAGCATCGGACAGTCCTATGGCTACACCTTC. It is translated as CSIGQSYGYTF.

In nucleotides, the CDR3 is TGTGCCAGCAGGGGTCCCACCCAACCCCTTCGGGAGAAGGGGAACACCGGGGAGCTGTTTTTT. Translating it yields CASRGPTQPLREKGNTGELFF. The rearrangement links TRBV2 to TRBJ2-2, with D perhaps TRBD2 (6 bases). V lost 6 bases and J 1 base, leaving 30 bases between the germline ends. Germline CDR1 and CDR2: SNHLY and FYNNEI. The CDR3 is 21 amino acids.

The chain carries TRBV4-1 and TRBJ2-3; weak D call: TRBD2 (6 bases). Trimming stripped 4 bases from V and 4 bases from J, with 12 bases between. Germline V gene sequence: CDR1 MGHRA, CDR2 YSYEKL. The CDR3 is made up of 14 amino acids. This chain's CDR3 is CASSPGSGADTQYF. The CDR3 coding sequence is TGCGCCAGCAGCCCCGGATCGGGGGCAGATACGCAGTATTTT.

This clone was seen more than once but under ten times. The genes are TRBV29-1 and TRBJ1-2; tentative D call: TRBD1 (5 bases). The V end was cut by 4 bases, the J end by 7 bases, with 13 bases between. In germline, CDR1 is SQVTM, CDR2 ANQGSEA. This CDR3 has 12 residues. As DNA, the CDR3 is TGCAGCGTTGGAGACAGATCAACTGGCTACACCTTC. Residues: CSVGDRSTGYTF.

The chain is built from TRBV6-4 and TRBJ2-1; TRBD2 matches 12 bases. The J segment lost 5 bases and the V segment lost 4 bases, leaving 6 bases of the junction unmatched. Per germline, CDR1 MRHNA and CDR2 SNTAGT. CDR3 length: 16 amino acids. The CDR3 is CASSGPGLAGNNEQFF. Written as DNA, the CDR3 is TGTGCCAGCAGTGGCCCGGGACTAGCGGGCAACAATGAGCAGTTCTTC.

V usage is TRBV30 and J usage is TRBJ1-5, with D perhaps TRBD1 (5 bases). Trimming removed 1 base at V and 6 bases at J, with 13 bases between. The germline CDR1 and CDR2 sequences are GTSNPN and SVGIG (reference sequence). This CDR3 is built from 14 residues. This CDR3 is CAWSGQGSFQPQHF. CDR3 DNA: TGTGCCTGGAGTGGTCAGGGAAGTTTTCAGCCCCAGCATTTT.

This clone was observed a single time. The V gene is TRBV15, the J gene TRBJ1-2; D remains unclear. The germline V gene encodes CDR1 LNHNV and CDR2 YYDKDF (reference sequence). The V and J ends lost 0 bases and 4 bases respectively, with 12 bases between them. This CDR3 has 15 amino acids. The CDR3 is CATSRDNPGGYGYTF. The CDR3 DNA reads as TGTGCCACCAGCAGAGATAACCCTGGAGGCTATGGCTACACCTTC.

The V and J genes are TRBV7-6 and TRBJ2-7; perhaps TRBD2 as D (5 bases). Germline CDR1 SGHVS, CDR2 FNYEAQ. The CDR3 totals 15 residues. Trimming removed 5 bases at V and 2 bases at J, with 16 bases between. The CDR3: CASSPYGGQPYEQYF. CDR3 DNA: TGTGCCAGCAGCCCCTACGGCGGGCAGCCCTACGAGCAGTACTTC.

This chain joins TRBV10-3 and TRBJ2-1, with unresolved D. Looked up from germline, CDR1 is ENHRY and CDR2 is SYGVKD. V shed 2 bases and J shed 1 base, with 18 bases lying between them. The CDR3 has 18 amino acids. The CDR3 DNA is TGTGCCATCAGTGAGCACCAAATTGGAGTGATATCCTACAATGAGCAGTTCTTC. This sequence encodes CAISEHQIGVISYNEQFF.

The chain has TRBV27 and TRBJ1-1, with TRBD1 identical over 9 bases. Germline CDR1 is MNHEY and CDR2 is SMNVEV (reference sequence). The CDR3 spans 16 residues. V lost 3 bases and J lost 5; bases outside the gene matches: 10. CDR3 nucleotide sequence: TGTGCCAGCAGTTTCCTTCCCGGACAGGGGAGTACTGAAGCTTTCTTT. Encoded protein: CASSFLPGQGSTEAFF.

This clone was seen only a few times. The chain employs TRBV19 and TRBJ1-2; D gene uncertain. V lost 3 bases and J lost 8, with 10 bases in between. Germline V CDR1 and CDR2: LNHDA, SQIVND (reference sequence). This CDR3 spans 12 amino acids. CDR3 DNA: TGTGCCAGTAGTATCGGAGGAGGCGGCTACACCTTC. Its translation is CASSIGGGGYTF.